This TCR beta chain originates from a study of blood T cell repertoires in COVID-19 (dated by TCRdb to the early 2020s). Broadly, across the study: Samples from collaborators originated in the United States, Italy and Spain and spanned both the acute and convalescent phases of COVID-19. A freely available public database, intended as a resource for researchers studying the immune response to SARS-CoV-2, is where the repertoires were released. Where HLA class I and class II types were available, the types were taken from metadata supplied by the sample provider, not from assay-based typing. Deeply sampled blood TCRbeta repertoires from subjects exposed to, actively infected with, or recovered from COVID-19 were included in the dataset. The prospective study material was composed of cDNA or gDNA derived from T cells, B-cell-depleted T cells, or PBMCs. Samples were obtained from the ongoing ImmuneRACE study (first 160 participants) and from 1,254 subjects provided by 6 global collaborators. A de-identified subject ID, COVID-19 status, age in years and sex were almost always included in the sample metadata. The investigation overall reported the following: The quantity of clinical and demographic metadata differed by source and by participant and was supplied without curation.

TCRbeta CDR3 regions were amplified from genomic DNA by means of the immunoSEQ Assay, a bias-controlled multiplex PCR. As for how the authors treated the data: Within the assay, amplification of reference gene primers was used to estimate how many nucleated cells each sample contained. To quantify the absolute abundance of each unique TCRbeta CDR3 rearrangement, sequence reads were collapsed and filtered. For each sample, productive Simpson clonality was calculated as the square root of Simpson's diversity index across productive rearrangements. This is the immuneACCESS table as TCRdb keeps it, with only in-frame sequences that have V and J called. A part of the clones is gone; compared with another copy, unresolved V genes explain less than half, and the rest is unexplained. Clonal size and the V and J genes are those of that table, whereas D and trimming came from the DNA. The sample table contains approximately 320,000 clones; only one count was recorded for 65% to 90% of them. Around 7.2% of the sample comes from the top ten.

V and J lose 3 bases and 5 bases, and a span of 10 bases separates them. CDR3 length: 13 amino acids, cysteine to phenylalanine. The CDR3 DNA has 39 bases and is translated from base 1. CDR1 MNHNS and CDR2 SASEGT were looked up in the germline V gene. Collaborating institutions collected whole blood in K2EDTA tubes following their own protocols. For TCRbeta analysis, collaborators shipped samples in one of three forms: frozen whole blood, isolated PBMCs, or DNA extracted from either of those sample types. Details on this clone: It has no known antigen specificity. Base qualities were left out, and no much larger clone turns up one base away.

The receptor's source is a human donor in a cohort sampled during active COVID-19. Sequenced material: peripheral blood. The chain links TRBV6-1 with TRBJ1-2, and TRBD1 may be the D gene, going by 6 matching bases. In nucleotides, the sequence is TGTGCCAGCAGTGATGGACAGATTTATGGCTACACCTTC. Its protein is CASSDGQIYGYTF.